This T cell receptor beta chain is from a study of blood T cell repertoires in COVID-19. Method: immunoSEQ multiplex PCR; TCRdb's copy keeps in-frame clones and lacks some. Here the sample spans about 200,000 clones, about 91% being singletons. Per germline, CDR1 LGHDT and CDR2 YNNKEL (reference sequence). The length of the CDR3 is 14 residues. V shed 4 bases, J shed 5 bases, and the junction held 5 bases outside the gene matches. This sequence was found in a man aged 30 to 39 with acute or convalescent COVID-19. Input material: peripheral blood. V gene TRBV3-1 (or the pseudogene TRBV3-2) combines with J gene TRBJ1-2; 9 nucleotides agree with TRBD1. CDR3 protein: CASSRTTGGYGYTF. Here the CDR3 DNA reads TGTGCCAGCAGCCGAACGACAGGGGGTTATGGCTACACCTTC.